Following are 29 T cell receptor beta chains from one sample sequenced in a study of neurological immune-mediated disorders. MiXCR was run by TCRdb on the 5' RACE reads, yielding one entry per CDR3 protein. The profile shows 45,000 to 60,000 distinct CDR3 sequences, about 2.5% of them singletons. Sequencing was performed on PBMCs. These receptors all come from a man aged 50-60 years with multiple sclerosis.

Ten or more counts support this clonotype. The CDR3 spells CATSISGGFALGRTEAFF. CDR3 sequence (DNA): TGTGCCACCAGCATCTCGGGTGGATTCGCCTTGGGGAGGACTGAAGCTTTCTTT. The chain combines TRBV15 with TRBJ1-1; D ambiguous. This CDR3 comprises 18 residues. The germline V gene encodes CDR1 LNHNV and CDR2 YYDKDF (reference sequence). V shed 4 bases and J shed 5 bases, with 26 bases lying between them.

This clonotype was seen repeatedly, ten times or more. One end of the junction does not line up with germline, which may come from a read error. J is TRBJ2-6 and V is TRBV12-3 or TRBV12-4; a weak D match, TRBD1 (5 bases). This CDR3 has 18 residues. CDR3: CASSFTGQTASRANVLTF. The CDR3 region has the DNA TGTGCCAGCAGTTTTACCGGACAAACCGCCTCTCGGGCCAACGTCCTGACTTTC.

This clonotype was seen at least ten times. The CDR3 spells CASSLVGTGVDTQYF. CDR3 DNA: TGCGCCAGCAGCTTGGTGGGGACAGGCGTGGATACGCAGTATTTT. The chain combines TRBV5-1 with TRBJ2-3, with TRBD1 matching 8 bases. Germline CDR1 and CDR2: SGHRS and YFSETQ. CDR3 length: 15 amino acids. Trimming cost V 0 bases and J 6 bases; bases outside gene matches: 6.

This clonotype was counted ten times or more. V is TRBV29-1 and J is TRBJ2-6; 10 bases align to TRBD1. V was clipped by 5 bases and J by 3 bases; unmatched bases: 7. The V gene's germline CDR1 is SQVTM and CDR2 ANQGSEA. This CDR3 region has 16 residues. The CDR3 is CSVTGTGVGGANVLTF. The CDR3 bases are TGCAGCGTTACCGGGACAGGGGTCGGTGGGGCCAACGTCCTGACTTTC.

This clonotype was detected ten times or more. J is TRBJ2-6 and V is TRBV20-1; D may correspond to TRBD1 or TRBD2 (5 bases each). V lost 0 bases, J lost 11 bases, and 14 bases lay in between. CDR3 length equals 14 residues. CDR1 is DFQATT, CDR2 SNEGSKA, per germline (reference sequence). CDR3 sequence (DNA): TGCAGTGCTAGAGAGGATTGGGGGAAAGACGTCCTGACTTTC. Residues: CSAREDWGKDVLTF.

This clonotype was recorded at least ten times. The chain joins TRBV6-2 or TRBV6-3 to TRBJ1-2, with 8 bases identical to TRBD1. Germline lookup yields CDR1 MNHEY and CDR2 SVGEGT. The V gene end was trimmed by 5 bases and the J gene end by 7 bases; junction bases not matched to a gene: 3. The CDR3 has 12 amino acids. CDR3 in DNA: TGTGCCAGCAGTACGACAGGGGTTGGCTACACCTTC. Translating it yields CASSTTGVGYTF.

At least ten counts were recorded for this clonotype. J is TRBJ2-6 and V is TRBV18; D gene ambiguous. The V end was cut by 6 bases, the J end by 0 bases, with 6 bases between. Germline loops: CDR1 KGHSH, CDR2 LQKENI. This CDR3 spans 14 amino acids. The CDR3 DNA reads TGTGCCAGCTCCCTTGACTCTGGGGCCAACGTCCTGACTTTC. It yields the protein CASSLDSGANVLTF.

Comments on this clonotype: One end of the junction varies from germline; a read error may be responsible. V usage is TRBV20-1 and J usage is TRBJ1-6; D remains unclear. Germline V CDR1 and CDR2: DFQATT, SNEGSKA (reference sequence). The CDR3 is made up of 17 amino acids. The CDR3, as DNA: TGCAGTGCTAGAGATTTTGGTGGCCCGGCTGATAATTCACACCTCCACTTT. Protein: CSARDFGGPADNSHLHF.

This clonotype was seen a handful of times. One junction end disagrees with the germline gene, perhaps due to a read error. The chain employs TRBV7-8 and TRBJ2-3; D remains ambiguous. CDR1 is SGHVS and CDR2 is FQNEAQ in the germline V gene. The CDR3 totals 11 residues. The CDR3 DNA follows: TGTGACAGCAGCTTCACAGATACGCAGTATTTT. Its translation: CDSSFTDTQYF. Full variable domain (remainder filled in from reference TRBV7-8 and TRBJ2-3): GAGVSQSPRYKVAKRGQDVALRCDPISGHVSLFWYQQALGQGPEFLTYFQNEAQLDKSGLPSDRFFAERPEGSVSTLKIQRTQQEDSAVYLCDSSFTDTQYFGPGTRLTVL.

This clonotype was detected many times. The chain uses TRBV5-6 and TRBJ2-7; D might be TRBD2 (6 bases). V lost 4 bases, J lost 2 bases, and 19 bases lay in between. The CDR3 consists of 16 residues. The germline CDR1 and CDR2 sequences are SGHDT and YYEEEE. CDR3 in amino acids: CASSGRGGYTTYEQYF. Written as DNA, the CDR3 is TGTGCCAGCAGCGGGCGTGGAGGGTACACGACCTACGAGCAGTACTTC.

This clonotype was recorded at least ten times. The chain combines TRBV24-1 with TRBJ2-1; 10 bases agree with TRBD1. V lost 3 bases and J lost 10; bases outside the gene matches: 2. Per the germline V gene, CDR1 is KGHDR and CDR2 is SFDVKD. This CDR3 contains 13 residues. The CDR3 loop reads CATSDRQGAEQFF. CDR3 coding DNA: TGTGCCACCAGTGATCGACAGGGGGCCGAGCAGTTCTTC.

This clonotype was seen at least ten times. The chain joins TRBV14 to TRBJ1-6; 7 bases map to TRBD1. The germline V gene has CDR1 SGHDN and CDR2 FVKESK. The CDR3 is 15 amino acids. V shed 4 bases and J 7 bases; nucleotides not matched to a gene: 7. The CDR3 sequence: CASSPAGGPNSPLHF. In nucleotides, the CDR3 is TGTGCCAGCAGCCCCGCAGGGGGACCCAATTCACCCCTCCACTTT.

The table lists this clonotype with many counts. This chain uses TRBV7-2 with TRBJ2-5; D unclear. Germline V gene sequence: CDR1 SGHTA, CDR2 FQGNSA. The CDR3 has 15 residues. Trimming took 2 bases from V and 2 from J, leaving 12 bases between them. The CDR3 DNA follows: TGTGCCAGCAGCTTAAGGCCCGTAGGACAAGAGACCCAGTACTTC. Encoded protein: CASSLRPVGQETQYF.

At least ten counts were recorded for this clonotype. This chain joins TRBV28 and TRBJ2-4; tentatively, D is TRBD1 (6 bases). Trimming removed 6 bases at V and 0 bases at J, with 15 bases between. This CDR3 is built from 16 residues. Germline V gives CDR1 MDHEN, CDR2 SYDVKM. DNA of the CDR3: TGTGCCAGCAGCCTTGGGACAATACTAGCCAAAAACATTCAGTACTTC. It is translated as CASSLGTILAKNIQYF.

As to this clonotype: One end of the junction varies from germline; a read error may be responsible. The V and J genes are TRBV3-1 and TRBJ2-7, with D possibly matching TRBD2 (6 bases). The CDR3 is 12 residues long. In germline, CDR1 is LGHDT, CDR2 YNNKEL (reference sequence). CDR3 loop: CDSSTGAYEQYF. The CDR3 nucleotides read TGTGACAGCAGCACGGGGGCCTACGAGCAGTACTTC.

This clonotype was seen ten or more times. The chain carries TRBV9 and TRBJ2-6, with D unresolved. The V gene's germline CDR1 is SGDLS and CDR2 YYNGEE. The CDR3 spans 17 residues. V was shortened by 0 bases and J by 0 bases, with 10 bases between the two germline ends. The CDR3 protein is CASSVDGHFSGANVLTF. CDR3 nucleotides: TGTGCCAGCAGCGTAGACGGCCATTTCTCTGGGGCCAACGTCCTGACTTTC. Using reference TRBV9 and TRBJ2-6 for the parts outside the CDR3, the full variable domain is DSGVTQTPKHLITATGQRVTLRCSPRSGDLSVYWYQQSLDQGLQFLIQYYNGEERAKGNILERFSAQQFPDLHSELNLSSLELGDSALYFCASSVDGHFSGANVLTFGAGSRLTVL.

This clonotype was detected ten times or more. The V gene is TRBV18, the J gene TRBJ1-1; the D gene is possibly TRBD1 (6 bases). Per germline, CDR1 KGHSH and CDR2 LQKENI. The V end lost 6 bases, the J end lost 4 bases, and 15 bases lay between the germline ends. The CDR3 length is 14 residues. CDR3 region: CASSGTGKGTEAFF. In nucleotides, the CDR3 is TGTGCCAGCTCCGGAACAGGGAAAGGCACTGAAGCTTTCTTT.

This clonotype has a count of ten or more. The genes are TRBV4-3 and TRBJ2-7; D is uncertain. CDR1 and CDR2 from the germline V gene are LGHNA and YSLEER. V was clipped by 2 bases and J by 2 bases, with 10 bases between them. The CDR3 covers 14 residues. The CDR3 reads CASSQSGQAYEQYF. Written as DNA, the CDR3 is TGCGCCAGCAGCCAATCCGGCCAGGCCTACGAGCAGTACTTC.

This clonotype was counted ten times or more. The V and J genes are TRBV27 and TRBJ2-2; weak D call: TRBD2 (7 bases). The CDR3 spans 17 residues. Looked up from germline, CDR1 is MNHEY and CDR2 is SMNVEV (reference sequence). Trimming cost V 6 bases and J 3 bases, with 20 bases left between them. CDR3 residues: CASSPRWAGAHTGELFF. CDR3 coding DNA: TGTGCCAGCAGCCCCCGGTGGGCGGGGGCCCACACCGGGGAGCTGTTTTTT.

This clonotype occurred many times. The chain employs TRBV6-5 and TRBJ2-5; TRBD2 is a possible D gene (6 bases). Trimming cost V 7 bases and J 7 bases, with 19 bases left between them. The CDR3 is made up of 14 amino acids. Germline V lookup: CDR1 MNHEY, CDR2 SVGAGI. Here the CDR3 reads CASKAGRAGGTQYF. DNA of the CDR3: TGTGCCAGCAAGGCGGGGCGAGCCGGGGGGACCCAGTACTTC.

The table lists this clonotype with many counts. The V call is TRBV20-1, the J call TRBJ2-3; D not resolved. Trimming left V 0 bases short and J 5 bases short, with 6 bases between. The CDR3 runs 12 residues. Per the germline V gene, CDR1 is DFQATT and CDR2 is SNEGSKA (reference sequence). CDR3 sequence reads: CSAREEKDTQYF. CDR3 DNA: TGCAGTGCTAGAGAGGAAAAAGATACGCAGTATTTT.

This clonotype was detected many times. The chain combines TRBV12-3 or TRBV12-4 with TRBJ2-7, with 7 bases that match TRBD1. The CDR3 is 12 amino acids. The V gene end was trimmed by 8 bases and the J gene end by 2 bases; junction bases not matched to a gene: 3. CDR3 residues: CASRDSTYEQYF. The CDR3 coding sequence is TGTGCCAGCCGGGACAGCACCTACGAGCAGTACTTC.

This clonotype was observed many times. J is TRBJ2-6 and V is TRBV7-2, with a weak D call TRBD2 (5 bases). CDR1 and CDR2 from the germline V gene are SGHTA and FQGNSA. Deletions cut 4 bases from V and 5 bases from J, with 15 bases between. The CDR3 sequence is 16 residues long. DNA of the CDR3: TGTGCCAGCAGCTCCTCTCCTGGAGGCTGGGCCAACGTCCTGACTTTC. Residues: CASSSSPGGWANVLTF. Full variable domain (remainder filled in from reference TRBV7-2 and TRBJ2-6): GAGVSQSPSNKVTEKGKDVELRCDPISGHTALYWYRQSLGQGLEFLIYFQGNSAPDKSGLPSDRFSAERTGGSVSTLTIQRTQQEDSAVYLCASSSSPGGWANVLTFGAGSRLTVL.

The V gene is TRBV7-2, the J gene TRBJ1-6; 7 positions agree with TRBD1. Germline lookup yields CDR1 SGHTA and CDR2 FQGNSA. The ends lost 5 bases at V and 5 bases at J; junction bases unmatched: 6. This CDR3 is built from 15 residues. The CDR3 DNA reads TGTGCCAGCAGCCCGCTCCAGGGGGATAATTCACCCCTCCACTTT. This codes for CASSPLQGDNSPLHF.

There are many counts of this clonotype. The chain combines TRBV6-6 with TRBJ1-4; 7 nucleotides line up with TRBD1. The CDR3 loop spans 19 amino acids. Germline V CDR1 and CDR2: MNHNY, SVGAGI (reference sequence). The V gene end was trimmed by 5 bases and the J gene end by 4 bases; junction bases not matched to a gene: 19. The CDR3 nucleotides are TGTGCCAGCAGTCAGGGACCGGGACAGACTGCCTGGGGTAATGAAAAACTGTTTTTT. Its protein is CASSQGPGQTAWGNEKLFF.

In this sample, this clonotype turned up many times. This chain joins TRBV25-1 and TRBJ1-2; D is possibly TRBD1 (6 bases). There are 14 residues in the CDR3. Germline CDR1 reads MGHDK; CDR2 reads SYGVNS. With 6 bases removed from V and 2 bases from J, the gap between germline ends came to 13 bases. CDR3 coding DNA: TGTGCCAGCAGCCCTGGGGGGCAGAACTATGGCTACACCTTC. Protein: CASSPGGQNYGYTF.

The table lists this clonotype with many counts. CDR3 in amino acids: CASSFPGQGSGYTF. CDR3 coding DNA: TGTGCCAGCAGCTTTCCGGGACAGGGGAGTGGCTACACCTTC. The genes are TRBV11-2 and TRBJ1-2, with TRBD1 identical over 10 bases. V lost 3 bases to trimming and J lost 7 bases; unmatched junction nucleotides: 5. The germline CDR1 and CDR2 sequences are SGHAT and FQNNGV. The CDR3 has 14 amino acids.

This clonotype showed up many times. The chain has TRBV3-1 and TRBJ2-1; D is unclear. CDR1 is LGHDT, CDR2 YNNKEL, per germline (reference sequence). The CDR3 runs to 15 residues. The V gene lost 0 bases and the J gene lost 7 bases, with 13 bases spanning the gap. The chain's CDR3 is CASSQELRSQNEQFF. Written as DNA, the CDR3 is TGTGCCAGCAGCCAAGAATTACGATCCCAAAATGAGCAGTTCTTC.

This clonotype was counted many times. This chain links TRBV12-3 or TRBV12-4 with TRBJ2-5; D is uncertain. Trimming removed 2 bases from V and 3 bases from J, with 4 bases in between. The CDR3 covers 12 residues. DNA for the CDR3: TGTGCCAGCAGTTTACTAGAAGAGACCCAGTACTTC. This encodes CASSLLEETQYF.